These T cell receptor beta chains were read from a single sample in a study of blood T cell repertoires in COVID-19. Repertoires were generated with immunoSEQ multiplex PCR, while TCRdb's copy carries only in-frame clones and drops some. The table records approximately 80,000 clones, 65% to 90% of them present only once. The sequencing input was peripheral blood. Source of these receptors: a man older than 75 with acute or convalescent COVID-19. Both conserved end residues are part of each CDR3.

J,length,V,CDR3
TRBJ2-3,14,TRBV5-4,CASSRASGTDTQYF
TRBJ2-1,15,TRBV11-2,CASSFRTSGYNEQFF
TRBJ2-1,15,TRBV6-5,CASNPLAAVGNEQFF
TRBJ1-1,14,TRBV19,CASRQGARNTEAFF
TRBJ2-5,14,TRBV18,CASSPDFVEETQYF
TRBJ2-5,13,TRBV5-1,CASTLAGGETQYF
TRBJ1-4,16,TRBV25-1,CASSGDRDATNEKLFF
TRBJ1-4,14,TRBV27,CASRTGATNEKLFF
TRBJ2-1,15,TRBV5-5,CASSSDSSGYNEQFF
TRBJ2-2,16,TRBV18,CASSPRTGLNTGELFF
TRBJ2-6,17,TRBV19,CASNGGQGAGGANVLTF
TRBJ1-5,15,TRBV5-1,CASSLDGSGNQPQHF
TRBJ2-7,12,TRBV30,CAWSSDRYEQYF
TRBJ2-5,14,TRBV9,CASSVGGYQETQYF
TRBJ2-2,17,TRBV27,CASSLLTGRTNTGELFF
TRBJ1-2,15,TRBV7-2,CASSLDSNINYGYTF
TRBJ1-2,11,TRBV29-1,CSVDRGYGYTF
TRBJ2-1,16,TRBV7-9,CASSLASSGAYNEQFF
TRBJ2-7,12,TRBV5-1,CASKGQDYEQYF
TRBJ1-2,13,TRBV27,CASSFRGGYGYTF
TRBJ2-6,15,TRBV7-2,CASSPRESGANVLTF
TRBJ1-1,13,TRBV7-3,CASSIQGGTEAFF
TRBJ1-2,14,TRBV30,CAWTNGQGWGGYTF
TRBJ2-3,17,TRBV9,CASSAWGGTIRTDTQYF
TRBJ2-5,13,TRBV12-5,CASAGTAQETQYF
TRBJ2-2,17,TRBV7-9,CASSLGRTSGRTGELFF
TRBJ2-7,14,TRBV30,CAWSVSLDSYEQYF
TRBJ1-5,13,TRBV25-1,CASRGQGNQPQHF
TRBJ2-2,13,TRBV2,CASGSGNTGELFF
TRBJ2-7,12,TRBV2,CASSESSYEQYF
TRBJ2-1,16,TRBV2,CASSETSGRSFDEQFF
TRBJ2-6,18,TRBV18,CASSLQGSLLSGANVLTF
TRBJ1-2,11,TRBV7-9,CASSPGVGYTF
TRBJ1-6,13,TRBV28,CASRKTGVSPLHF
TRBJ2-3,17,TRBV5-1,CASRRQGGYRGTDTQYF
TRBJ1-2,21,TRBV5-1,CASSSKGGSSLSGTWDYGYTF
TRBJ1-2,14,TRBV5-6,CASSLGTGNYGYTF
TRBJ2-5,15,TRBV12-5,CASGFGTGTAETQYF
TRBJ2-1,15,TRBV7-2,CASSTTSGSYNEQFF
TRBJ1-1,13,TRBV2,CASTLTLNTEAFF
TRBJ1-5,15,TRBV4-1,CASSQEGQGRQPQHF
TRBJ2-1,17,TRBV10-1,CASSAPGLAGARGEQFF
TRBJ1-1,15,TRBV11-2,CASSLEGQVMTEAFF
TRBJ2-2,15,TRBV7-2,CASFPGQGTTGELFF
TRBJ2-4,14,TRBV5-6,CASTGVVAKNIQYF
TRBJ1-1,15,TRBV5-6,CASSLFDRPNTEAFF
TRBJ2-1,15,TRBV6-2/TRBV6-3,CASSWVWSSYNEQFF
TRBJ1-1,18,TRBV18,CASSPRPGQLRGNTEAFF
TRBJ1-2,13,TRBV6-5,CASSSDSRWGYTF
TRBJ2-1,17,TRBV4-2,CASSPYGATRERGEQFF
TRBJ2-2,19,TRBV19,CASSIWGPGTSGRHGELFF
TRBJ2-7,15,TRBV6-6,CASSDSAGAAYEQYF
TRBJ2-3,15,TRBV2,CASSVGTGVTDTQYF
TRBJ1-1,14,TRBV18,CASSSRAMNTEAFF
TRBJ2-1,12,TRBV12-3/TRBV12-4,CASSIAGDEQFF